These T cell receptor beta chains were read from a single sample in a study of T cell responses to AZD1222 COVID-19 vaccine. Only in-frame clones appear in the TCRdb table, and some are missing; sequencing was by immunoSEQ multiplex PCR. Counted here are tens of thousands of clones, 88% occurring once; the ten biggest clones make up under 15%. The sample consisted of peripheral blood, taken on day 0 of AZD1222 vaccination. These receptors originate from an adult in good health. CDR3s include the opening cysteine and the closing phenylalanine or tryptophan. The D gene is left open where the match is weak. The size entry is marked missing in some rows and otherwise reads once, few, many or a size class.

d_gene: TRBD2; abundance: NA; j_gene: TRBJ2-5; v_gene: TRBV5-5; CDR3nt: TGTGCCAGCAGATGGGGAGGGCCAGAGGAGACCCAGTACTTC; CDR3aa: CASRWGGPEETQYF
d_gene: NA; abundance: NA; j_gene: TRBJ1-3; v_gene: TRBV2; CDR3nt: TGTGCCAGCAGTGAACAGCAGTTTTTAGGAAACACCATATATTTT; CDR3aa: CASSEQQFLGNTIYF
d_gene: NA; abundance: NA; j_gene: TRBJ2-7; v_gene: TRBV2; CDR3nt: TGTGCCAGCAGTGGGGTGGAGCAGTACTTC; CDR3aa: CASSGVEQYF
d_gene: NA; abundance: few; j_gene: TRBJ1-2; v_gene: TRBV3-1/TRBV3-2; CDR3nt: TGTGCCAGCAGCCACGGACCCTCTTCTAACTATGGCTACACCTTC; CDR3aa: CASSHGPSSNYGYTF
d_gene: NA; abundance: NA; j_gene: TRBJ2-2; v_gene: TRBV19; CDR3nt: TGTGCCAGTAGTCCTACGAGGTCCGGGGAGCTGTTTTTT; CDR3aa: CASSPTRSGELFF
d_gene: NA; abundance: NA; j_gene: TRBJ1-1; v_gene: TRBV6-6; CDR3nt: TGTGCCAGCAGTCGCCAACCTCAGGGGAGGACTGAAGCTTTCTTT; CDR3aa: CASSRQPQGRTEAFF
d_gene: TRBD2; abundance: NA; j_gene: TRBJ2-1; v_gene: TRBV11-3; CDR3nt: TGTGCCAGCAGCCCAAGCAGCGGGAGAGCTGTCAATGAGCAGTTCTTC; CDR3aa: CASSPSSGRAVNEQFF
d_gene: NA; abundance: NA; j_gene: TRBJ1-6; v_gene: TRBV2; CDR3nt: TGTGCCAGCAGTGAATGGGGGGGTTCCTATAATTCACCCCTCCACTTT; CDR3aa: CASSEWGGSYNSPLHF
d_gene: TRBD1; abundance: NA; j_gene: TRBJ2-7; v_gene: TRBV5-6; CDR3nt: TGTGCCAGCAGCTTCCCGACAGGGGGCCCCTACGAGCAGTACTTC; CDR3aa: CASSFPTGGPYEQYF
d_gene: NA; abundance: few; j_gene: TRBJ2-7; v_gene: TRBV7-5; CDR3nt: TGTGCCAGAAGCTTATGGGGCGAGCAGTACTTC; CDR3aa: CARSLWGEQYF
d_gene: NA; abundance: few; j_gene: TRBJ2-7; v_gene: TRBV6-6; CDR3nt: TGTGCCAGCAGTCGAGGGCGGGGTAGCCGTCTGGGCTACGAGCAGTACTTC; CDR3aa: CASSRGRGSRLGYEQYF
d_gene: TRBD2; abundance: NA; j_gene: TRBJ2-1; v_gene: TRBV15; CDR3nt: TGTGCCACCAGCAGAGAGGGGCTAGCGGGAGCGGCGCAGTTCTTC; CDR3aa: CATSREGLAGAAQFF
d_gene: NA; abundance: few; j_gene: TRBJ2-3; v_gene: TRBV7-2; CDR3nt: TGTGCCAGCAGCTTAAGGGACCGAGATACGCAGTATTTT; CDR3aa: CASSLRDRDTQYF
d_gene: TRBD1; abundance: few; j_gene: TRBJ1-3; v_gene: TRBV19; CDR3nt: TGTGCCAGTTCTCTCACAGGGGCTGGAAACACCATATATTTT; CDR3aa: CASSLTGAGNTIYF
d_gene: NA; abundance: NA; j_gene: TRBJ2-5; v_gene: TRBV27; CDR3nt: TGTGCCAGCAGTTTACGCAGGGGAGAGACCCAGTACTTC; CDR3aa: CASSLRRGETQYF
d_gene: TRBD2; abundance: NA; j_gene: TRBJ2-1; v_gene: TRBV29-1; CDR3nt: TGCAGCGCCTGGACTAGCGGGAGCCATGAGCAGTTCTTC; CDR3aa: CSAWTSGSHEQFF
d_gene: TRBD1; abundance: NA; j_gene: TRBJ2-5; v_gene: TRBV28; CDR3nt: TGTGCCAGCAGCGAGGGGGCGCGGGAGACCCAGTACTTC; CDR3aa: CASSEGARETQYF
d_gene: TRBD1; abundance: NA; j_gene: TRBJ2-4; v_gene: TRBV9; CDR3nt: TGTGCCAGCAGCGTTGGGACAGGCCAGTCAGTCGTTCAGTACTTC; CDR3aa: CASSVGTGQSVVQYF
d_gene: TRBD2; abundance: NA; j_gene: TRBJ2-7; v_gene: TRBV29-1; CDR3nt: TGCAGCGTTGGGAGGACTAGCGGCTACGAGCAGTACTTC; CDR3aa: CSVGRTSGYEQYF
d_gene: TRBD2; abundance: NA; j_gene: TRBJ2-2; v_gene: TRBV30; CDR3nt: TGTGCCTGGAGTGTACTAGCGGGTCCCACCGGGGAGCTGTTTTTT; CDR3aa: CAWSVLAGPTGELFF
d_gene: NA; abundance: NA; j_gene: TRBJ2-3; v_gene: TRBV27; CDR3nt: TGTGCCAGCAGTTTCAGGTCAAGGGCCACAGATACGCAGTATTTT; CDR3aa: CASSFRSRATDTQYF
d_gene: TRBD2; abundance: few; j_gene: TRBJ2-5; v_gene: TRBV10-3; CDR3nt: TGTGCCATCAGTGCCAGCGGGAGTTTAGGGCAAGAGACCCAGTACTTC; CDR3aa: CAISASGSLGQETQYF
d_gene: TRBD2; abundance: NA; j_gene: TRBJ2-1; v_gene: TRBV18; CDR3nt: TGTGCCAGCTCACCACCGGTAGCGGGAGGCCACAATGAGCAGTTCTTC; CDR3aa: CASSPPVAGGHNEQFF
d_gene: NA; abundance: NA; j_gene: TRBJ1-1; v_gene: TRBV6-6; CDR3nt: TGTGCCAGCAAGTACCGTGGGGAGATGAACACTGAAGCTTTCTTT; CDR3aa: CASKYRGEMNTEAFF
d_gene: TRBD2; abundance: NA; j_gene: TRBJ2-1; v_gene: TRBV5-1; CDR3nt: TGCGCCAGCAGCTTGGTCGCGGGAGCGGTGGATGAGCAGTTCTTC; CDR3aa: CASSLVAGAVDEQFF
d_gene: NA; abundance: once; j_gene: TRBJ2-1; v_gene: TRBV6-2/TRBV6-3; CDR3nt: TGTGCCAGCAGTTACTACGGGAGATCCAATGAGCAGTTCTTC; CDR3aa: CASSYYGRSNEQFF
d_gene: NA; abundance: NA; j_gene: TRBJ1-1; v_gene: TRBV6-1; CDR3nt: TGTGCCAGCAGTGACAGCACTGAAGCTTTCTTT; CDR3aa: CASSDSTEAFF